The rows below give T cell receptor beta chains drawn from one sample of a study of graft-versus-host responses after intestinal transplantation. Libraries were prepared by immunoSEQ multiplex PCR; TCRdb keeps only in-frame clonotypes and omits some of them. The sample carries about 38,000 clones, 83% recorded once. The source was PBMCs, collected less than 1,400 days after transplant. Receptors were obtained from a human patient who received an intestinal transplant, so some T cells may come from the graft donor. Both conserved end residues are part of each CDR3. D genes are given only for firm matches.

v_call: TRBV11-2; j_call: TRBJ2-3; cdr3_length: 16; d_call: .; cdr3_aa: CASSLPPRGAGDTQYF; cdr3_nt: TGTGCCAGCAGCTTGCCCCCCCGAGGGGCCGGAGATACGCAGTATTTT
v_call: TRBV28; j_call: TRBJ2-7; cdr3_length: 13; d_call: .; cdr3_aa: CASSLQGTYEQYF; cdr3_nt: TGTGCCAGCAGTTTACAGGGGACCTACGAGCAGTACTTC
v_call: TRBV9; j_call: TRBJ2-6; cdr3_length: 18; d_call: .; cdr3_aa: CASSPRVKVLGGANVLTF; cdr3_nt: TGTGCCAGCAGCCCCCGGGTTAAGGTCTTGGGGGGGGCCAACGTCCTGACTTTC
v_call: TRBV15; j_call: TRBJ2-1; cdr3_length: 14; d_call: .; cdr3_aa: CATSRDSRGNEQFF; cdr3_nt: TGTGCCACCAGCAGAGATTCGAGGGGGAATGAGCAGTTCTTC
v_call: TRBV21-1; j_call: TRBJ2-7; cdr3_length: 16; d_call: .; cdr3_aa: CASSKYRVARVLGQYF; cdr3_nt: TGTGCCAGCAGCAAATACCGGGTTGCTAGGGTTTTGGGGCAGTACTTC
v_call: TRBV19; j_call: TRBJ1-3; cdr3_length: 15; d_call: .; cdr3_aa: CASSTVGLDGNTIYF; cdr3_nt: TGTGCCAGTAGTACGGTGGGGTTAGATGGAAACACCATATATTTT
v_call: TRBV6-6; j_call: TRBJ2-7; cdr3_length: 14; d_call: TRBD1; cdr3_aa: CASSTDREVHEQYF; cdr3_nt: TGTGCCAGCAGTACGGACAGGGAGGTCCACGAGCAGTACTTC
v_call: TRBV5-5; j_call: TRBJ2-1; cdr3_length: 15; d_call: TRBD1; cdr3_aa: CASSARDSTYNEQFF; cdr3_nt: TGTGCCAGCAGCGCCCGGGACAGCACATACAATGAGCAGTTCTTC
v_call: TRBV30; j_call: TRBJ1-2; cdr3_length: 11; d_call: .; cdr3_aa: CAWSGGGGYTF; cdr3_nt: TGTGCCTGGAGTGGGGGCGGGGGCTACACCTTC
v_call: TRBV6-4; j_call: TRBJ2-3; cdr3_length: 15; d_call: .; cdr3_aa: CASSDSDSGADTQYF; cdr3_nt: TGTGCCAGCAGTGACTCGGACAGCGGGGCAGATACGCAGTATTTT
v_call: TRBV9; j_call: TRBJ1-6; cdr3_length: 15; d_call: .; cdr3_aa: CASSVRDGYNSPLHF; cdr3_nt: TGTGCCAGCAGCGTAAGAGACGGCTATAATTCACCCCTCCACTTT